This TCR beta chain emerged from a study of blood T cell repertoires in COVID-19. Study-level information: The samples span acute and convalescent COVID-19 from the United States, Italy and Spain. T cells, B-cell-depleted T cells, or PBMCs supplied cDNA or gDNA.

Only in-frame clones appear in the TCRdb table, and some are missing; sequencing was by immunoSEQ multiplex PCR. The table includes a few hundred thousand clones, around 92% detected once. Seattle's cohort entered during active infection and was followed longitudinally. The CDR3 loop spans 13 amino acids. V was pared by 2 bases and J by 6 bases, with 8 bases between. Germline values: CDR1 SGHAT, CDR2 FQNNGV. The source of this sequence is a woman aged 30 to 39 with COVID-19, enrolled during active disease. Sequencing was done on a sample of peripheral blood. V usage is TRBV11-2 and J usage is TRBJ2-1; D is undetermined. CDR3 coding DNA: TGTGCCAGCAGCTTATTCCGAGCCAATGAGCAGTTCTTC. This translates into CASSLFRANEQFF.